This is a list of T cell receptor beta chains from one sample in a study of T cells after yellow fever vaccination. In TCRdb, the 5' RACE reads were re-called with MiXCR into one record per CDR3 protein. The profile shows fewer than 450,000 distinct CDR3 sequences, 4% of them singletons. The sample consisted of PBMCs, taken 5 days after the yellow fever booster vaccination. Every receptor here comes from a man younger than 35 who received the YFV17D yellow fever vaccine. CDR3s include the opening cysteine and the closing phenylalanine or tryptophan. The D gene is left open where the match is weak. Clone size is not always given. Where it is, it says once, few, many or a class for expanded clones.

many	.	TRBV2	TRBJ2-5	CASNRERETQYF	TGTGCCAGCAATAGGGAGAGAGAGACCCAGTACTTC
many	TRBD1	TRBV20-1	TRBJ1-2	CSALDREGANYGYTF	TGCAGTGCCCTAGACAGGGAGGGGGCTAACTATGGCTACACCTTC
many	TRBD2	TRBV4-3	TRBJ2-3	CASSQDLAGGSTDTQYF	TGCGCCAGCAGCCAAGATTTAGCGGGGGGGAGCACAGATACGCAGTATTTT
.	TRBD1	TRBV28	TRBJ1-6	CASSSYGTGKNSPLHF	TGTGCCAGCAGTTCCTATGGGACAGGGAAAAATTCACCCCTCCACTTT
many	.	TRBV12-3/TRBV12-4	TRBJ2-2	CASSLDIPGELFF	TGTGCCAGCAGTTTAGATATACCCGGGGAGCTGTTTTTT
many	.	TRBV15	TRBJ1-4	CATTSSRGANEKLFF	TGTGCCACCACCTCGAGCCGGGGGGCGAATGAAAAACTGTTTTTT
few	TRBD1	TRBV12-3/TRBV12-4	TRBJ2-2	CASSPEPGQGAENTGELFF	TGTGCCAGCAGTCCGGAGCCCGGACAGGGGGCCGAGAACACCGGGGAGCTGTTTTTT
many	.	TRBV12-3/TRBV12-4	TRBJ2-5	CASSLRVLGQTQYF	TGTGCCAGCAGTCTCAGGGTCCTAGGGCAGACCCAGTACTTC
few	.	TRBV29-1	TRBJ2-2	CSVGGGLRSTGELFF	TGCAGCGTCGGGGGAGGATTACGTTCCACCGGGGAGCTGTTTTTT
.	TRBD2	TRBV5-4	TRBJ2-1	CASSLAGLYSYNEQFF	TGTGCCAGCAGCCTAGCGGGACTTTACTCCTACAATGAGCAGTTCTTC
.	.	TRBV5-1	TRBJ2-3	CASSLLRIGTDTQYF	TGCGCCAGCAGCTTGTTAAGGATTGGGACAGATACGCAGTATTTT
.	.	TRBV28	TRBJ2-1	CASSLLQGGQFF	TGTGCCAGCAGTTTACTCCAGGGGGGGCAGTTCTTC
many	.	TRBV27	TRBJ1-1	CASSPILDTEAFF	TGTGCCAGCAGCCCCATTTTGGACACTGAAGCTTTCTTT
.	TRBD2	TRBV7-2	TRBJ2-3	CASSWKGLAGGLGDTQYF	TGTGCCAGCAGCTGGAAGGGACTAGCGGGGGGCCTAGGAGATACGCAGTATTTT
.	TRBD2	TRBV24-1	TRBJ2-1	CATSDLPTSGNNEQFF	TGTGCCACCAGTGATTTGCCCACTAGCGGCAACAATGAGCAGTTCTTC
few	TRBD1	TRBV29-1	TRBJ2-5	CSAGTGFDQYF	TGCAGCGCAGGGACAGGGTTTGACCAGTACTTC
.	.	TRBV20-1	TRBJ1-2	CSASGQNYGYTF	TGCAGTGCTAGTGGGCAGAACTATGGCTACACCTTC